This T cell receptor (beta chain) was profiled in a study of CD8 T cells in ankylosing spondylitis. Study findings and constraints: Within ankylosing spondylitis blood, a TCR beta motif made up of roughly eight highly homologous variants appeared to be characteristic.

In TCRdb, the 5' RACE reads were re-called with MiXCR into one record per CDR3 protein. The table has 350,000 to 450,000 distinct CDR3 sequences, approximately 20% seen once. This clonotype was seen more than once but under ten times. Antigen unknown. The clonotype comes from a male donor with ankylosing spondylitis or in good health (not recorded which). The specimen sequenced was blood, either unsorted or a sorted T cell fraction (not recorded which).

The CDR3 nucleotides are TGTGCCAGCAGCCGGGAACTCGTCTATGGCTACACCTTC. Its translation: CASSRELVYGYTF. The J gene is TRBJ1-2, the V gene TRBV7-9; D gene unclear. The V gene's germline CDR1 is SEHNR and CDR2 FQNEAQ (reference sequence). This CDR3 region has 13 residues. Trimming removed 5 bases from V and 4 bases from J, with 11 bases in between.